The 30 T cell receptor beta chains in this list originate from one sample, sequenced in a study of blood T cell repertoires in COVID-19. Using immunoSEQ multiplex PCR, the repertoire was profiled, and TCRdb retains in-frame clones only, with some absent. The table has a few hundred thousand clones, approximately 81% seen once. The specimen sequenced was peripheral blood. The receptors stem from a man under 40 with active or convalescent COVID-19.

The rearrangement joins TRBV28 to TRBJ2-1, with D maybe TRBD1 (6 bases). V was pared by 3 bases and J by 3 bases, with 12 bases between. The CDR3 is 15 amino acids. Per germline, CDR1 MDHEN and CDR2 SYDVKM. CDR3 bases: TGTGCCAGCAGTTTCCCAGGGGCGAACTACAATGAGCAGTTCTTC. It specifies CASSFPGANYNEQFF.

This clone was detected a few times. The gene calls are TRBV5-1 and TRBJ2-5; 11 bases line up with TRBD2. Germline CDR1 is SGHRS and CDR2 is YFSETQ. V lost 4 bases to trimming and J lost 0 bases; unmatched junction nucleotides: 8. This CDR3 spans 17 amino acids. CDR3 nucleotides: TGCGCCAGCAGCCTCTCGATAGCGGGGGGGCACCAAGAGACCCAGTACTTC. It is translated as CASSLSIAGGHQETQYF.

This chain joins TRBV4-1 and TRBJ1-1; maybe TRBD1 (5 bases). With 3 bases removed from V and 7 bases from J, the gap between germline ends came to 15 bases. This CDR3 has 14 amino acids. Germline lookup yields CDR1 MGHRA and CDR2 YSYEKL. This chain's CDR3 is CASSHPRGGVEAFF. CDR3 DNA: TGCGCCAGCAGCCACCCGCGGGGGGGGGTTGAAGCTTTCTTT.

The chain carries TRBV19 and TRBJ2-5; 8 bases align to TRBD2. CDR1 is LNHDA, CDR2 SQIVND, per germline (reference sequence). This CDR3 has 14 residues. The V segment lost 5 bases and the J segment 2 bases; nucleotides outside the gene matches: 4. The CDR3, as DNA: TGTGCCAGTAGTGTAGCGGGACATCAAGAGACCCAGTACTTC. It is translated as CASSVAGHQETQYF.

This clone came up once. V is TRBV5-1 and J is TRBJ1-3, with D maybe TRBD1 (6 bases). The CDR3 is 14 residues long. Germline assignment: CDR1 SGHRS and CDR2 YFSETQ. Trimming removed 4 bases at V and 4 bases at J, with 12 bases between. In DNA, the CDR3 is TGCGCCAGCAGCACGGACAGTTCGGGAAACACCATATATTTT. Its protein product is CASSTDSSGNTIYF.

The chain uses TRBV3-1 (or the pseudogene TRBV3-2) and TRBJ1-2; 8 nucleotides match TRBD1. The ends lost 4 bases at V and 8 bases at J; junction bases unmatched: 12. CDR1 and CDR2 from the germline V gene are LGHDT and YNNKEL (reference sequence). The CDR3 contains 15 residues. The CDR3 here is CASSLRTGKSQGYTF. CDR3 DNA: TGTGCCAGCAGCCTTCGGACAGGGAAGTCTCAGGGCTACACCTTC.

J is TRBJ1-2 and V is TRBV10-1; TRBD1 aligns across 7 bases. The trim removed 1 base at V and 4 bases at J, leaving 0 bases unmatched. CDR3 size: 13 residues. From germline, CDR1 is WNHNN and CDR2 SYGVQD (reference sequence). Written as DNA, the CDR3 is TGCGCCAGCAGTGAGTACAGGGGCTATGGCTACACCTTC. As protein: CASSEYRGYGYTF.

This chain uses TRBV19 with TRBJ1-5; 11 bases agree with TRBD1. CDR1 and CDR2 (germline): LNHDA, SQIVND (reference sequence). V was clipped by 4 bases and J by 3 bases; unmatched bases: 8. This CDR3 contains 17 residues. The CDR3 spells CASSTHRDRGTNQPQHF. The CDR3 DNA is TGTGCCAGTAGTACCCACCGGGACAGGGGGACCAATCAGCCCCAGCATTTT.

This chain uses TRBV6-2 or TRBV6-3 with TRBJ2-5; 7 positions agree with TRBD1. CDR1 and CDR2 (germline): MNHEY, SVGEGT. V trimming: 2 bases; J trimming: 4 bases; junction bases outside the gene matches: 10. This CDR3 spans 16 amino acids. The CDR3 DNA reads TGTGCCAGCAGTTACCTGGACAGGCCGAAGGGAGAGACCCAGTACTTC. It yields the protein CASSYLDRPKGETQYF.

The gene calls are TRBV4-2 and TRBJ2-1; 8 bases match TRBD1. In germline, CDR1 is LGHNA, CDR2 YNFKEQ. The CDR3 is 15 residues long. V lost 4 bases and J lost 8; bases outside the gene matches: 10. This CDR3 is CASSPKGQGADEQFF. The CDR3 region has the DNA TGTGCCAGCAGCCCCAAAGGACAGGGCGCCGATGAGCAGTTCTTC.

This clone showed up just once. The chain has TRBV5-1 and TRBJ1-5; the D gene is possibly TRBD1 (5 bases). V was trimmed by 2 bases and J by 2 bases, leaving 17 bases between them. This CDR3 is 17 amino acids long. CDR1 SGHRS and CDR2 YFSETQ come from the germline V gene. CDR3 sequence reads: CASSLRGLGVGNQPQHF. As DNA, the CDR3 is TGCGCCAGCAGCTTAAGGGGACTCGGGGTGGGCAATCAGCCCCAGCATTTT.

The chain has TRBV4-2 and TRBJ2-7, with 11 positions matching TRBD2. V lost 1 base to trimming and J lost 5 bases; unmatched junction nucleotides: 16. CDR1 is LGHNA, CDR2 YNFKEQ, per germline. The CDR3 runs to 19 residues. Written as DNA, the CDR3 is TGTGCCAGCAGCCAAGGAGGAGGTCGACAGGTAGCGGGAGGGAACGAGCAGTACTTC. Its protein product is CASSQGGGRQVAGGNEQYF.

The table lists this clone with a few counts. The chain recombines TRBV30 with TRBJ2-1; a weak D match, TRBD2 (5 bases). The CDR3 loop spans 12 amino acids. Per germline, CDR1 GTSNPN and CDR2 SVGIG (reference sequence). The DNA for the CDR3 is TGTATTCGGCGGAGGTGGTACAATGAGCAGTTCTTC. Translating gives CIRRRWYNEQFF.

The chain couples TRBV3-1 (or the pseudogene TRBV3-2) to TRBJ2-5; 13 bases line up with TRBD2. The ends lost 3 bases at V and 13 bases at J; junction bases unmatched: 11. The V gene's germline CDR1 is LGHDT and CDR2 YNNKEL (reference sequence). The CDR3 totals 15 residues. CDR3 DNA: TGTGCCAGCAGCCACCCGGGACTAGCGGGGATGTTCTGGTACTTC. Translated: CASSHPGLAGMFWYF.

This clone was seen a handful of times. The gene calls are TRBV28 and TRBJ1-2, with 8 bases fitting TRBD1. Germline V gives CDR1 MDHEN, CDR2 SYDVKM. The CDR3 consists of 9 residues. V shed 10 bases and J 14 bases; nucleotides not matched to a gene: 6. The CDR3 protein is CATGTGPTF. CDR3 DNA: TGTGCCACCGGGACAGGTCCTACCTTC.

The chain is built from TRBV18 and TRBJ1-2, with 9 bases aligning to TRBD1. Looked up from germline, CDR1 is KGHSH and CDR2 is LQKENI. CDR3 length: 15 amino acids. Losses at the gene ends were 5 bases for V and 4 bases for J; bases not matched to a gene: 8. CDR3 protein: CASSTPGQGRYGYTF. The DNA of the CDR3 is TGTGCCAGCTCAACCCCGGGACAGGGCCGCTATGGCTACACCTTC.

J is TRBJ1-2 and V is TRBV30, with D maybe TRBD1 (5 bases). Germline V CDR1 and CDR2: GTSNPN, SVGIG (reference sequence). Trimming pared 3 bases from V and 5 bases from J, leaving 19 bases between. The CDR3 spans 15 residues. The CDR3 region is CAWSGRAATPYGYTF. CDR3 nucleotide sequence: TGTGCCTGGAGCGGCAGGGCAGCTACACCTTATGGCTACACCTTC.

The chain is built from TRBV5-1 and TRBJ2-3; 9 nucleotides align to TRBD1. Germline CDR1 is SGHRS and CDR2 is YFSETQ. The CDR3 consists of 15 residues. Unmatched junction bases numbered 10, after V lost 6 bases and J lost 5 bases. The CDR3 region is CASKTQGAYGDTQYF. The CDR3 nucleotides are TGCGCCAGCAAGACACAGGGGGCATATGGAGATACGCAGTATTTT.

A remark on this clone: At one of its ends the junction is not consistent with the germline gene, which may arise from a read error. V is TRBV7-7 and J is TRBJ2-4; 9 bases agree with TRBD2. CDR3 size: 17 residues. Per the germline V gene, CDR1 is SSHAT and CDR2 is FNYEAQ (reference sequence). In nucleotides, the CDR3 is TGTGCTAGCAGCCCCCCTTTCAGCGGGAGGGCCAAAAACATTCAGTACTTC. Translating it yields CASSPPFSGRAKNIQYF.

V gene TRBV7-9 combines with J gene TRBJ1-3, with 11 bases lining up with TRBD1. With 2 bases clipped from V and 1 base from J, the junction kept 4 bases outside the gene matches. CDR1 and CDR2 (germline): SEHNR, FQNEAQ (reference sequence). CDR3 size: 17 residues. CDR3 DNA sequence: TGTGCCAGCAGCTTATCCGGGACAGGGGGTTCTGGAAACACCATATATTTT. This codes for CASSLSGTGGSGNTIYF.

The CDR3 here is CASSLGPRGGTNSNQPQHF. CDR3 bases: TGTGCCAGCAGCTTAGGCCCTAGGGGGGGGACCAATAGCAATCAGCCCCAGCATTTT. The chain couples TRBV7-8 to TRBJ1-5; D is perhaps TRBD1 (6 bases). The CDR3 totals 19 residues. The germline V gene encodes CDR1 SGHVS and CDR2 FQNEAQ. V lost 1 base to trimming and J lost 0 bases, with 19 bases between them.

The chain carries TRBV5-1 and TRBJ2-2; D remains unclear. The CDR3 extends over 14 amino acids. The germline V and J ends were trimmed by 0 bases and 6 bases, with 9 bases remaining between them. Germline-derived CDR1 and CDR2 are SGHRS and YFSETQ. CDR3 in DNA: TGCGCCAGCAGCTTGGGATCCCACTCCGGGGAGCTGTTTTTT. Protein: CASSLGSHSGELFF.

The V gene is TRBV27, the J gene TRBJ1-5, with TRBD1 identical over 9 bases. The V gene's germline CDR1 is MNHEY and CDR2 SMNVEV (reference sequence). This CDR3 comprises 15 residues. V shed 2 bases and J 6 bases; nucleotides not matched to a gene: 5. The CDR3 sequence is CASSLIGTGTQPQHF. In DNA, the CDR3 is TGTGCCAGCAGTTTAATCGGGACAGGGACTCAGCCCCAGCATTTT.

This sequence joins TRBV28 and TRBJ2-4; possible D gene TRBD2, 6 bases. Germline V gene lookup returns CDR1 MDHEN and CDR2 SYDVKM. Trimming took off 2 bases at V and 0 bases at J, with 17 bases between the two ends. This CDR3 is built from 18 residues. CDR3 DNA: TGTGCCAGCAGTTTAGCGGGACGGTCCGCCATAGCCAAAAACATTCAGTACTTC. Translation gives CASSLAGRSAIAKNIQYF.

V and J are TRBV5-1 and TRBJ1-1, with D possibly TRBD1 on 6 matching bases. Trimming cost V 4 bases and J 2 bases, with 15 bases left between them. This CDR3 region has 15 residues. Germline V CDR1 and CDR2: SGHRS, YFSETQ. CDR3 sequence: CASSVRGGANTEAFF. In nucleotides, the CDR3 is TGCGCCAGCAGCGTTAGAGGGGGGGCTAACACTGAAGCTTTCTTT.

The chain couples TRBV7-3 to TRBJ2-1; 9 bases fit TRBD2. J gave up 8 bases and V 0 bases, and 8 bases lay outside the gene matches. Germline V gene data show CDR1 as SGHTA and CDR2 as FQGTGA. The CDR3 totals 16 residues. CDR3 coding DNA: TGTGCCAGCAGCTTAACGAGAGGGACTAGCAGGTATGAGCAGTTCTTC. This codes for CASSLTRGTSRYEQFF.

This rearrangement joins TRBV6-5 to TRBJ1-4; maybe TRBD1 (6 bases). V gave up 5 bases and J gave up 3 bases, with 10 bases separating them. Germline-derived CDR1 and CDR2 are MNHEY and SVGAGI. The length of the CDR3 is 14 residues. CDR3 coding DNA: TGTGCCAGCAGTCACAGGACAGCTAATGAAAAACTGTTTTTT. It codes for CASSHRTANEKLFF.

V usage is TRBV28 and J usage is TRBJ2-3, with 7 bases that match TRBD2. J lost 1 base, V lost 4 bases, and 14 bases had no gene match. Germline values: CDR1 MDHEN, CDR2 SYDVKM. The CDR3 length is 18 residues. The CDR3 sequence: CASSSDLGGGRGTDTQYF. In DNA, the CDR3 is TGTGCCAGCAGTTCCGATCTTGGCGGGGGAAGGGGCACAGATACGCAGTATTTT.

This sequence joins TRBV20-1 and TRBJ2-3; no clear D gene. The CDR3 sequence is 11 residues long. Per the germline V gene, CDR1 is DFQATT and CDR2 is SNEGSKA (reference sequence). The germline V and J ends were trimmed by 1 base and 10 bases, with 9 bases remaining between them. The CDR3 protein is CSARAGEAQYF. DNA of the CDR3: TGCAGTGCTAGAGCCGGTGAGGCGCAGTATTTT.

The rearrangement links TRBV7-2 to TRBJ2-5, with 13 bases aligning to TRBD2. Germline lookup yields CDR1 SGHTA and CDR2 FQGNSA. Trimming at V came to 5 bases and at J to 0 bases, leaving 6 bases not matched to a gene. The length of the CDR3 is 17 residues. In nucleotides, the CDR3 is TGTGCCAGCAGCCCGGGACTAGCGGGGACTTACCAAGAGACCCAGTACTTC. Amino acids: CASSPGLAGTYQETQYF.